The 17 T cell receptor beta chains presented below share a single source sample, sequenced in a study of blood T cell repertoires in COVID-19. Profiling relied on immunoSEQ multiplex PCR, and the TCRdb table lists in-frame clones only, not all of them. Of approximately 90,000 clones in the sample, 75% to 90% are singletons; the top ten hold less than 9%. The sample was peripheral blood. The receptors were gathered from a man in his 60s with acute or convalescent COVID-19.

This clone has just a few counts. This chain joins TRBV7-3 and TRBJ2-2; 7 positions match TRBD2. Trimming at V came to 5 bases and at J to 5 bases, leaving 11 bases not matched to a gene. The CDR3 extends over 16 amino acids. The V gene's germline CDR1 is SGHTA and CDR2 FQGTGA. The CDR3 is CASSNPSGLGTGELFF. In DNA, the CDR3 is TGTGCCAGCAGCAACCCTAGCGGCCTCGGGACCGGGGAGCTGTTTTTT.

V gene TRBV5-4 combines with J gene TRBJ2-1; TRBD2 aligns across 11 bases. CDR3 length: 17 amino acids. Germline-derived CDR1 and CDR2 are SGHNT and YYREEE (reference sequence). With V trimmed by 4 bases and J by 7 bases, 13 bases remained unmatched. The CDR3 DNA follows: TGTGCCAGCAGCCGGGGTTTCGGGACTAGCGGAGGTAATGAGCAGTTCTTC. Its translation: CASSRGFGTSGGNEQFF. Complete variable domain (other parts from reference TRBV5-4 and TRBJ2-1): ETGVTQSPTHLIKTRGQQVTLRCSSQSGHNTVSWYQQALGQGPQFIFQYYREEENGRGNFPPRFSGLQFPNYSSELNVNALELDDSALYLCASSRGFGTSGGNEQFFGPGTRLTVL.

This clone was seen only once. This sequence joins TRBV2 and TRBJ1-6, with TRBD1 matching 7 bases. This CDR3 contains 16 residues. Germline lookup yields CDR1 SNHLY and CDR2 FYNNEI. V shed 7 bases, J shed 6 bases, and the junction held 12 bases outside the gene matches. In nucleotides, the CDR3 is TGTGCCAGCATGAGGACAGGCCAGGGGATTAATTCACCCCTCCACTTT. Translated, it gives CASMRTGQGINSPLHF.

V gene TRBV19 combines with J gene TRBJ1-5; 8 bases match TRBD1. The CDR3 has 13 amino acids. The junction had 2 bases not matched to a gene; V was cut back by 4 bases and J by 6 bases. The germline CDR1 and CDR2 sequences are LNHDA and SQIVND (reference sequence). CDR3 amino acids: CASSSQGAQPQHF. Written as DNA, the CDR3 is TGTGCCAGTAGTAGCCAGGGGGCTCAGCCCCAGCATTTT.

The gene calls are TRBV18 and TRBJ2-4; the D gene is possibly TRBD1 (5 bases). The CDR3 is made up of 13 amino acids. V lost 3 bases and J lost 6, with 9 bases in between. Per germline, CDR1 KGHSH and CDR2 LQKENI. CDR3: CASSPRQTNIQYF. In DNA, the CDR3 is TGTGCCAGCTCACCTAGACAGACAAACATTCAGTACTTC.

V gene TRBV30 combines with J gene TRBJ1-3; maybe TRBD1 (5 bases). The germline V and J ends were trimmed by 4 bases and 8 bases, with 21 bases remaining between them. CDR3 length: 15 residues. Germline values: CDR1 GTSNPN, CDR2 SVGIG (reference sequence). For the CDR3, the DNA is TGTGCCTGGATTGGAGTAACAGGACCCACGGACACCATATATTTT. It specifies CAWIGVTGPTDTIYF.

This chain joins TRBV5-4 and TRBJ1-1; possibly TRBD1 for D (5 bases). Per the germline V gene, CDR1 is SGHNT and CDR2 is YYREEE (reference sequence). Trimming took 4 bases from V and 1 from J, leaving 11 bases between them. The CDR3 is 14 residues long. The CDR3 loop reads CASSLETGNTEAFF. The CDR3 DNA sequence: TGTGCCAGCAGCCTTGAAACAGGGAACACTGAAGCTTTCTTT.

This clone was observed at least ten times. Germline is not matched at one junction end, which may reflect a read error. The CDR3 DNA reads as TGTGCCAGCAGTCTCCTAGGACAGGGTCAGATCTTC. Translating it yields CASSLLGQGQIF. The chain joins TRBV6-2 or TRBV6-3 to TRBJ2-1; 8 positions agree with TRBD1. Germline V CDR1 and CDR2: MNHEY, SVGEGT. The CDR3 is 12 amino acids.

The chain recombines TRBV29-1 with TRBJ1-1; D might be TRBD1 (5 bases). Trimming left V 7 bases short and J 4 bases short, with 16 bases between. Germline V CDR1 and CDR2: SQVTM, ANQGSEA. The CDR3 consists of 13 residues. The CDR3 nucleotides read TGCAGCGAGACTTCGGGGGGAGGCACTGAAGCTTTCTTT. Its protein product is CSETSGGGTEAFF.

This sequence joins TRBV5-1 and TRBJ1-2, with 12 bases aligning to TRBD1. The CDR3 contains 16 residues. V was clipped by 5 bases and J by 5 bases; unmatched bases: 10. Germline CDR1 SGHRS, CDR2 YFSETQ. The DNA for the CDR3 is TGCGCCAGCAGGTCCGGGACAGGGGGCGTCGGGTATGGCTACACCTTC. It is translated as CASRSGTGGVGYGYTF. The full variable domain, its missing parts supplied by reference TRBV5-1 and TRBJ1-2, is KAGVTQTPRYLIKTRGQQVTLSCSPISGHRSVSWYQQTPGQGLQFLFEYFSETQRNKGNFPGRFSGRQFSNSRSEMNVSTLELGDSALYLCASRSGTGGVGYGYTFGSGTRLTVV.

This clone was picked up one time. This chain connects TRBV11-2 to TRBJ1-3; D not resolved. From germline, CDR1 is SGHAT and CDR2 FQNNGV. The ends were cut back, 3 bases at V and 4 bases at J, with 7 bases in the middle. This CDR3 comprises 13 residues. The CDR3 sequence: CASSFSPGNTIYF. CDR3 DNA: TGTGCCAGCAGCTTCTCCCCGGGAAACACCATATATTTT. The entire variable domain, with the rest obtained from reference TRBV11-2 and TRBJ1-3, is as follows: EAGVAQSPRYKIIEKRQSVAFWCNPISGHATLYWYQQILGQGPKLLIQFQNNGVVDDSQLPKDRFSAERLKGVDSTLKIQPAKLEDSAVYLCASSFSPGNTIYFGEGSWLTVV.

The chain couples TRBV11-2 to TRBJ2-6; D is uncertain. V gave up 2 bases and J gave up 4 bases, with 9 bases separating them. The CDR3 loop spans 15 amino acids. The germline CDR1 and CDR2 sequences are SGHAT and FQNNGV. The CDR3 protein is CASSLTRVGANVLTF. In nucleotides, the CDR3 is TGTGCCAGCAGCTTAACCCGGGTCGGGGCCAACGTCCTGACTTTC.

V usage is TRBV2 and J usage is TRBJ1-2; no firm D call. V shed 3 bases and J shed 3 bases, with 8 bases lying between them. Germline-derived CDR1 and CDR2 are SNHLY and FYNNEI. This CDR3 spans 13 amino acids. The CDR3: CASSDRPDYGYTF. The CDR3 nucleotides are TGTGCCAGCAGTGACCGCCCGGACTATGGCTACACCTTC.

The chain has TRBV6-1 and TRBJ1-2; D not certain. This CDR3 has 13 amino acids. V was trimmed by 2 bases and J by 4 bases, leaving 8 bases between them. Germline V gene sequence: CDR1 MNHNS, CDR2 SASEGT. The DNA for the CDR3 is TGTGCCAGCAGTGAATTTGAGGCCTATGGCTACACCTTC. Encoded protein: CASSEFEAYGYTF.

CDR3 bases: TGTGCCTGGACAACAGGGAATTCGGGTCAGCCCCAGCATTTT. Translated: CAWTTGNSGQPQHF. This chain uses TRBV30 with TRBJ1-5; TRBD1 might be the D (6 bases). Germline CDR1 is GTSNPN and CDR2 is SVGIG (reference sequence). V lost 4 bases and J 6 bases, leaving 16 bases between the germline ends. CDR3 length: 14 amino acids.

The chain has TRBV5-1 and TRBJ2-7, with 16 bases that match TRBD2. V was clipped by 5 bases and J by 6 bases; unmatched bases: 8. Germline values: CDR1 SGHRS, CDR2 YFSETQ. This CDR3 comprises 16 residues. The CDR3 DNA follows: TGCGCCAGCAGTGGGACTAGCGGGAGGGCCGGGTTCGAGCAGTACTTC. It codes for CASSGTSGRAGFEQYF. Drawing the rest from reference TRBV5-1 and TRBJ2-7, the complete variable domain is KAGVTQTPRYLIKTRGQQVTLSCSPISGHRSVSWYQQTPGQGLQFLFEYFSETQRNKGNFPGRFSGRQFSNSRSEMNVSTLELGDSALYLCASSGTSGRAGFEQYFGPGTRLTVT.

V and J are TRBV6-2 or TRBV6-3 and TRBJ2-5, with TRBD2 as a possible D gene (5 bases). This CDR3 is 16 amino acids long. Trimming shortened V by 0 bases and J by 2 bases, and 13 bases separated the two germline ends. Germline-derived CDR1 and CDR2 are MNHEY and SVGEGT. The CDR3 DNA reads as TGTGCCAGCAGTTACTCGACTATGACCGCACAAGAGACCCAGTACTTC. It codes for CASSYSTMTAQETQYF.